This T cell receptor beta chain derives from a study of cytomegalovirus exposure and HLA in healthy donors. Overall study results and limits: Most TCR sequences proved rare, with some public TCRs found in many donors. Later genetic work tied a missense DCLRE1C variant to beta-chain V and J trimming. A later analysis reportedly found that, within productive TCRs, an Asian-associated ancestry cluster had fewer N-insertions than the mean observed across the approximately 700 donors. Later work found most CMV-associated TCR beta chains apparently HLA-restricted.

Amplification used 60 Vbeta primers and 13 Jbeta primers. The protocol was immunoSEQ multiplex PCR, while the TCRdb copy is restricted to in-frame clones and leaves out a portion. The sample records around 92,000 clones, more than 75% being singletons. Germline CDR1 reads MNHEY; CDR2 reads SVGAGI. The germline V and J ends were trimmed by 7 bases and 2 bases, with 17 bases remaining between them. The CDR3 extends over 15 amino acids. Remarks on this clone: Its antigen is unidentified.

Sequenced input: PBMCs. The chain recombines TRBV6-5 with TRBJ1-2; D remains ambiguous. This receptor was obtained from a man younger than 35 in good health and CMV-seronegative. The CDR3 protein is CASIHIGEKNYGYTF. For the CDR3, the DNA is TGTGCCAGCATCCACATCGGGGAAAAGAACTATGGCTACACCTTC.